The 23 T cell receptor beta chains listed next were all sequenced from one sample in a study of T cells in Graves' hyperthyroidism and ophthalmopathy. Amplification targeted TCR beta CDR3 regions from RNA transcripts. The HTBI primer set drove a first-round RT-PCR of the TCR CDR3. Each CDR3 protein gets one entry after TCRdb re-called the multiplex PCR reads with MiXCR. The repertoire has about 350,000 distinct CDR3 sequences, around 18% of them found once; the top ten carry 15%. Source material: blood. The receptors were gathered from a woman in her thirties or forties with Graves' ophthalmopathy.

This clonotype was seen only a few times. This CDR3 fails to terminate in the conserved phenylalanine or tryptophan, so it likely reflects a read error. The V call is TRBV5-1, the J call TRBJ1-1; 7 nucleotides align to TRBD1. CDR3 length: 15 amino acids. J was trimmed by 2 bases and V by 4 bases; bases with no gene match: 8. Germline lookup yields CDR1 SGHRS and CDR2 YFSETQ. In DNA, the CDR3 is TGCGCCAGCAGCACCTGGGGGGACAGCAACACTGAAGCTTTCCTT. It is translated as CASSTWGDSNTEAFL.

In this sample, this clonotype turned up many times. The CDR3, as DNA: TGTGCCAGCAGTCCGCCACCCTATAGCAATCAGCCCCAGCATTTT. It codes for CASSPPPYSNQPQHF. The chain combines TRBV28 with TRBJ1-5; D uncertain. Trimming took 5 bases from V and 0 from J, leaving 11 bases between them. The germline V gene has CDR1 MDHEN and CDR2 SYDVKM. The CDR3 runs to 15 residues.

In its sample, this clonotype was seen many times. The chain recombines TRBV27 with TRBJ2-5, with D possibly matching TRBD2 (6 bases). V lost 4 bases, J lost 3 bases, and 6 bases lay in between. The CDR3 has 12 residues. CDR1 MNHEY and CDR2 SMNVEV come from the germline V gene (reference sequence). For the CDR3, the DNA is TGTGCCAGCAGTTGGGGGGAAGAGACCCAGTACTTC. As protein: CASSWGEETQYF.

This clonotype was seen repeatedly, ten times or more. The chain couples TRBV9 to TRBJ2-4; possible D gene TRBD2, 7 bases. Trimming pared 0 bases from V and 1 base from J, leaving 11 bases between. This CDR3 contains 16 residues. Germline V gene lookup returns CDR1 SGDLS and CDR2 YYNGEE. The DNA of the CDR3 is TGTGCCAGCAGCGTAGCGGGGGGCCTGGCCAAAAACATTCAGTACTTC. Translation gives CASSVAGGLAKNIQYF.

This clonotype was picked up many times. This chain joins TRBV7-8 and TRBJ2-7; TRBD1 matches 11 bases. The germline gives CDR1 SGHVS, CDR2 FQNEAQ. The V gene end was trimmed by 5 bases and the J gene end by 3 bases; junction bases not matched to a gene: 9. The CDR3 extends over 16 amino acids. The CDR3 coding sequence is TGTGCCAGCAGCACCGGACAGGGGGCAACCTTCTACGAGCAGTACTTC. Its translation: CASSTGQGATFYEQYF.

The chain joins TRBV4-1 to TRBJ1-3; D is unresolved. The ends were cut back, 1 base at V and 6 bases at J, with 10 bases in the middle. Germline V gene lookup returns CDR1 MGHRA and CDR2 YSYEKL. The CDR3 contains 14 residues. CDR3 DNA sequence: TGCGCCAGCAGCCAAGTTGGGGAGGCAAACACCATATATTTT. This sequence encodes CASSQVGEANTIYF.

This clonotype was counted ten times or more. This chain joins TRBV28 and TRBJ2-6, with no clear D. This CDR3 comprises 12 residues. Trimming pared 6 bases from V and 2 bases from J, leaving 2 bases between. Germline loops: CDR1 MDHEN, CDR2 SYDVKM. CDR3 in amino acids: CASRPGANVLTF. CDR3 in DNA: TGTGCCAGCAGGCCTGGGGCCAACGTCCTGACTTTC.

This clonotype was picked up many times. The CDR3 coding sequence is TGTGCCAGCCGCGACACAAGAAACTCCTACGAGCAGTACTTC. Translating gives CASRDTRNSYEQYF. This chain joins TRBV6-1 and TRBJ2-7, with no clear D. The CDR3 has 14 amino acids. CDR1 is MNHNS and CDR2 is SASEGT in the germline V gene. V was pared by 8 bases and J by 0 bases, with 14 bases between.

The chain employs TRBV5-1 and TRBJ2-2; D is unresolved. The CDR3 runs to 13 residues. Trimming took 3 bases from V and 6 from J, leaving 9 bases between them. Germline V CDR1 and CDR2: SGHRS, YFSETQ. The CDR3 spells CASSYFDSGELFF. CDR3 in DNA: TGCGCCAGCAGCTACTTCGACTCCGGGGAGCTGTTTTTT.

In its sample, this clonotype was seen many times. A much more abundant neighbour one base away suggests this may be a read error. The chain has TRBV28 and TRBJ2-7; D gene unclear. Per the germline V gene, CDR1 is MDHEN and CDR2 is SYDVKM. The CDR3 is 12 residues long. Trimming stripped 2 bases from V and 6 bases from J, with 8 bases between. CDR3 bases: TGTGCCAGCAGTTTAGGGGTCTTCGAGCAGTACTTC. Translation: CASSLGVFEQYF.

This clonotype was counted ten times or more. The chain combines TRBV10-3 with TRBJ1-1, with unresolved D. V gave up 1 base and J gave up 2 bases, with 5 bases separating them. Germline V gives CDR1 ENHRY, CDR2 SYGVKD. The CDR3 is made up of 13 amino acids. CDR3 nucleotides: TGTGCCATCAGTGAGTTGGTCAACACTGAAGCTTTCTTT. It yields the protein CAISELVNTEAFF.

This clonotype was seen more than once but under ten times. The J gene is TRBJ2-6, the V gene TRBV12-3 or TRBV12-4; 7 bases fit TRBD2. The CDR3 loop spans 14 amino acids. V lost 5 bases to trimming and J lost 7 bases; unmatched junction nucleotides: 5. The CDR3 nucleotides are TGTGCCAGCAGTCGCGGCGGGGGAGCCAACGTCCTGACTTTC. Translation gives CASSRGGGANVLTF.

This clonotype was picked up many times. The chain uses TRBV28 and TRBJ2-7; no clear D gene. CDR3 length: 14 residues. V lost 7 bases, J lost 2 bases, and 15 bases lay in between. From germline, CDR1 is MDHEN and CDR2 SYDVKM. CDR3 nucleotide sequence: TGTGCCAGCACCACGCCCGGCAGTCCCTACGAGCAGTACTTC. Its protein product is CASTTPGSPYEQYF. Full variable domain (outside the CDR3, taken from reference TRBV28 and TRBJ2-7): DVKVTQSSRYLVKRTGEKVFLECVQDMDHENMFWYRQDPGLGLRLIYFSYDVKMKEKGDIPEGYSVSREKKERFSLILESASTNQTSMYLCASTTPGSPYEQYFGPGTRLTVT.

A note on this clonotype: A junction boundary mismatches the germline segment, possibly from a read error. This sequence joins TRBV15 and TRBJ2-7; 9 bases line up with TRBD2. CDR1 and CDR2 (germline): LNHNV, YYDKDF (reference sequence). The length of the CDR3 is 15 residues. Here the CDR3 reads CATGRAGTSNYEQYF. The DNA for the CDR3 is TGTGCCACCGGCAGAGCCGGGACTAGCAACTACGAGCAGTACTTC.

This clonotype turned up a few times. V is TRBV27 and J is TRBJ2-2, with a tentative D call TRBD2 (5 bases). V lost 4 bases, J lost 3 bases, and 15 bases lay in between. The CDR3 has 16 amino acids. The germline gives CDR1 MNHEY, CDR2 SMNVEV (reference sequence). CDR3 sequence reads: CASSSLLVVDTGELFF. The CDR3 region has the DNA TGTGCCAGCAGTTCCCTACTAGTGGTGGACACCGGGGAGCTGTTTTTT.

The sample holds many counts of this clonotype. The chain has TRBV20-1 and TRBJ2-7; D is perhaps TRBD2 (6 bases). Trimming cost V 2 bases and J 4 bases, with 15 bases left between them. The CDR3 covers 14 residues. The V gene's germline CDR1 is DFQATT and CDR2 SNEGSKA (reference sequence). CDR3 amino acids: CSARPLSGGYEQYF. The DNA for the CDR3 is TGCAGTGCTAGACCCCTAAGCGGAGGGTACGAGCAGTACTTC.

This chain joins TRBV12-3 or TRBV12-4 and TRBJ2-7, with D perhaps TRBD1 or TRBD2 (5 bases each). The CDR3 totals 11 residues. V lost 3 bases and J 10 bases, leaving 10 bases between the germline ends. This chain's CDR3 is CASSFEGRQYF. In DNA form, the CDR3 reads TGTGCCAGCAGTTTTGAGGGGAGACAGTACTTC.

This clonotype was observed many times. This rearrangement joins TRBV30 to TRBJ2-7; no firm D call. Trimming shortened V by 5 bases and J by 6 bases, and 14 bases separated the two germline ends. The CDR3 totals 12 residues. CDR1 is GTSNPN and CDR2 is SVGIG in the germline V gene (reference sequence). Written as DNA, the CDR3 is TGTGCCTGGGGGGTGTACGGTTCCGAGCAGTACTTC. Translated, it gives CAWGVYGSEQYF.

This clonotype has a count of ten or more. The CDR3 reads CASKIRAGPSYEQYF. Written as DNA, the CDR3 is TGTGCCAGTAAGATCAGGGCGGGGCCCTCCTACGAGCAGTACTTC. The chain has TRBV19 and TRBJ2-7, with a possible D match to TRBD2 (6 bases). V lost 7 bases and J 0 bases, leaving 16 bases between the germline ends. The CDR3 runs 15 residues. Per the germline V gene, CDR1 is LNHDA and CDR2 is SQIVND (reference sequence). Combining the CDR3 with reference TRBV19 and TRBJ2-7 gives the whole variable domain DGGITQSPKYLFRKEGQNVTLSCEQNLNHDAMYWYRQDPGQGLRLIYYSQIVNDFQKGDIAEGYSVSREKKESFPLTVTSAQKNPTAFYLCASKIRAGPSYEQYFGPGTRLTVT.

This clonotype was counted many times. The rearrangement links TRBV6-2 or TRBV6-3 to TRBJ1-5, with a weak D call TRBD1 (5 bases). There are 14 residues in the CDR3. The germline V and J ends were trimmed by 2 bases and 6 bases, with 11 bases remaining between them. Germline CDR1 reads MNHEY; CDR2 reads SVGEGT. CDR3 protein: CASSYGRVGQPQHF. CDR3 nucleotides: TGTGCCAGCAGTTACGGCAGGGTCGGTCAGCCCCAGCATTTT.

V gene TRBV4-3 combines with J gene TRBJ2-5; 8 bases map to TRBD2. The CDR3 runs 15 residues. With 3 bases clipped from V and 4 bases from J, the junction kept 7 bases outside the gene matches. Looked up from germline, CDR1 is LGHNA and CDR2 is YSLEER. Here the CDR3 DNA reads TGCGCCAGCAGCCATGACGGGAGGGCCACAGAGACCCAGTACTTC. Translation: CASSHDGRATETQYF.

This clonotype was seen many times. The J gene is TRBJ1-1, the V gene TRBV7-9; 7 bases align to TRBD1. The CDR3 has 15 amino acids. The germline V gene encodes CDR1 SEHNR and CDR2 FQNEAQ (reference sequence). J was trimmed by 3 bases and V by 1 base; bases with no gene match: 5. The CDR3 loop is CASSLGDRRDTEAFF. For the CDR3, the DNA is TGTGCCAGCAGCTTAGGGGACAGAAGAGACACTGAAGCTTTCTTT.

This clonotype has just a few counts. This sequence joins TRBV28 and TRBJ2-7; D may be TRBD2 (5 bases). The CDR3 runs to 15 residues. V lost 3 bases to trimming and J lost 7 bases, with 19 bases between them. In germline, CDR1 is MDHEN, CDR2 SYDVKM. For the CDR3, the DNA is TGTGCCAGCAGTTTCAAAAAGGGAGCGCCGTGGGAGCAGTACTTC. Amino acid sequence: CASSFKKGAPWEQYF.